This T cell receptor (beta chain) came from a study of blood T cells in healthy people across ages. Findings and caveats of the study: With donor CMV status unknown, expanded clonotype changes were possibly confounded.

About this clonotype itself: Its antigen is not identified.

The use of a sample-barcoded 5' primer and a J-beta primer mix characterized a second PCR of about 6 to 12 cycles. Each cDNA molecule was tagged by a template-switch adaptor that had 12 random nucleotides. TCRdb fed the 5' RACE reads into MiXCR, producing one record per CDR3 protein. The data show 800,000 or so distinct CDR3 sequences, about 59% seen once. The germline V gene has CDR1 DFQATT and CDR2 SNEGSKA (reference sequence). The CDR3 is 13 amino acids. V dropped 6 bases and J dropped 4 bases, with 15 bases sitting between them. Source material: blood. The chain recombines TRBV20-1 with TRBJ1-2; D possibly corresponds to TRBD1 (5 bases). The source is a man aged 25 to 45 in good health. The CDR3 here is CSADSASVYGYTF. As DNA, the CDR3 is TGCAGTGCCGACAGCGCCTCGGTCTATGGCTACACCTTC.